Following are 6 T cell receptor beta chains from one sample sequenced in a study of shared clonotypes between healthy human individuals. Here immunoSEQ multiplex PCR was the method, and the copy in TCRdb shows in-frame clones only, minus some. The data hold a few million clones, with 85% to 95% observed a single time. The sequenced material came from naive CD4+ T cells sorted from blood. Subset noted: CD45RA+ positively selected. These receptors came from a man aged 18 to 30 in good health.

The chain joins TRBV11-2 to TRBJ1-3, with a possible D match to TRBD1 (6 bases). This CDR3 contains 16 residues. The germline V gene encodes CDR1 SGHAT and CDR2 FQNNGV. V lost 1 base to trimming and J lost 0 bases, with 10 bases between them. The DNA of the CDR3 is TGTGCCAGCAGCTTAGGCTCGACAGGCTCTGGAAACACCATATATTTT. Translating gives CASSLGSTGSGNTIYF.

This sequence joins TRBV28 and TRBJ1-3; TRBD1 is a possible D gene (5 bases). Trimming left V 3 bases short and J 4 bases short, with 10 bases between. The germline V gene has CDR1 MDHEN and CDR2 SYDVKM. The CDR3 is 14 amino acids. CDR3 loop: CASSFPGLGNTIYF. In DNA form, the CDR3 reads TGTGCCAGCAGTTTCCCGGGACTGGGAAACACCATATATTTT.

The CDR3 region has the DNA TGTGCCAGCAGCTTTTGGCAATTGGGCGAGCAGTTCTTC. It is translated as CASSFWQLGEQFF. The rearrangement uses TRBV5-5 and TRBJ2-1; D is ambiguous. In germline, CDR1 is SGHKS, CDR2 YYEKEE (reference sequence). The CDR3 contains 13 residues. V was trimmed by 2 bases and J by 10 bases, leaving 13 bases between them.

As for this clone: A much larger clone is a single base away; this may be a read error. The same CDR3 is also encoded by other DNA sequences in this sample. The rearrangement joins TRBV11-3 to TRBJ2-2; D is uncertain. The CDR3 is made up of 12 amino acids. The germline gives CDR1 SGHNT, CDR2 YENEEA. The ends were cut back, 5 bases at V and 3 bases at J, with 4 bases in the middle. CDR3 bases: TGTGCCAGCAGCCGGGACACCGGGGAGCTGTTTTTT. Its translation is CASSRDTGELFF.

V and J are TRBV6-6 and TRBJ2-1; TRBD2 is a possible D gene (7 bases). Germline V gives CDR1 MNHNY, CDR2 SVGAGI (reference sequence). The CDR3 covers 13 residues. V shed 6 bases and J shed 9 bases, with 15 bases lying between them. CDR3 coding DNA: TGTGCCAGCAGCCAAGGGGGAGGGCCTGAGCAGTTCTTC. This encodes CASSQGGGPEQFF.

V and J are TRBV7-2 and TRBJ2-7, with 7 bases identical to TRBD1. Germline V CDR1 and CDR2: SGHTA, FQGNSA. The ends lost 8 bases at V and 4 bases at J; junction bases unmatched: 5. The length of the CDR3 is 12 residues. This CDR3 is CASRDSLYEQYF. The CDR3 DNA sequence: TGTGCCAGCCGGGACAGCCTATACGAGCAGTACTTC.